This T cell receptor beta chain stems from a study of T-cell memory formation after mild COVID-19. This clonotype has only a few counts. Its antigen is not known. CDR1 and CDR2 (germline): SGHRS, YFSETQ. Trimming removed 0 bases at V and 3 bases at J, with 12 bases between. This CDR3 region has 15 residues. Overall study results and limits: Among clones contracting day 15 to 85, CD4/CD8 was balanced, whereas later expanders leaned CD4+.

TCRdb re-derived calls from the 5' RACE reads in MiXCR, one entry per CDR3 protein. This table holds about 290,000 distinct CDR3 sequences, roughly 15% found once. This chain connects TRBV5-1 to TRBJ2-5; unclear D gene. The sample comprised PBMCs or a T cell subset sorted from them (not recorded which). The receptor's source is a young man who had mild COVID-19 (a few samples of this study predate the infection). Cell type and time point are not known. CDR3 DNA sequence: TGCGCCAGCAGCTTGGACCCACAAACCAAAGAGACCCAGTACTTC. Its translation: CASSLDPQTKETQYF.